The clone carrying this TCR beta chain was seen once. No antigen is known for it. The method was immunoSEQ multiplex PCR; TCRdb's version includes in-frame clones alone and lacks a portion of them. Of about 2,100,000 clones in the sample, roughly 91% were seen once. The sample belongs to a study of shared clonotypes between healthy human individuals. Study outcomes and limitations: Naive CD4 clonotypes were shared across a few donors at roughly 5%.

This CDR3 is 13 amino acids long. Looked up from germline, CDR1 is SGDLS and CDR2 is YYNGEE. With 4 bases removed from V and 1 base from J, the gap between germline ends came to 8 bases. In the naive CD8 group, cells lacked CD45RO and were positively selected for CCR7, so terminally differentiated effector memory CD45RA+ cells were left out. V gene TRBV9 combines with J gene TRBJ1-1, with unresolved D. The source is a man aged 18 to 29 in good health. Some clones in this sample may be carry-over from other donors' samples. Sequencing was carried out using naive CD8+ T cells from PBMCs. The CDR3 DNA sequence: TGTGCCAGCAGCACACCGGGGAACACTGAAGCTTTCTTT. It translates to CASSTPGNTEAFF.